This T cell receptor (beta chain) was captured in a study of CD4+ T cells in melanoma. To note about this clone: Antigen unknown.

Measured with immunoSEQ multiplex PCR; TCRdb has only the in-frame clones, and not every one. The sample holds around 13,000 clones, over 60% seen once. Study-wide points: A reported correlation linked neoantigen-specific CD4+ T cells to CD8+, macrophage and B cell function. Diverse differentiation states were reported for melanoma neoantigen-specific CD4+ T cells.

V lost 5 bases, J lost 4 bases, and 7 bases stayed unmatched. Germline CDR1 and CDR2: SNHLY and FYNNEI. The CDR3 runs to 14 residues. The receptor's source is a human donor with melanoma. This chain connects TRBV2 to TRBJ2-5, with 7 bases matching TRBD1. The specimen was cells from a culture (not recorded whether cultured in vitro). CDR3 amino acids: CASSLTGAAETQYF. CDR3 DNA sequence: TGTGCCAGCAGTCTTACAGGGGCAGCAGAGACCCAGTACTTC.